Listed below are T cell receptor beta chains from one sample, sequenced in a study of response to subunit inactivated influenza vaccine. TCRdb re-analysed the RT-PCR reads in MiXCR, keeping a single row per CDR3 protein. Of under 750,000 distinct CDR3 sequences detected, approximately 12% appear once; the ten largest clones hold around 9.6%. The sequenced sample was PBMCs from blood, obtained on the day of vaccination. The receptors were sampled from a man aged 45-60 years who received an inactivated influenza vaccine. CDR3s include the opening cysteine and the closing phenylalanine or tryptophan. A D gene is named only where the DNA matches it firmly. For some rows the clone size is stated as once, few or many, or as a class when expanded; others skip it.

TGCGCCAGCAGTAGGACTGGAAGGATGGGGGAGCTGTTTTTT CASSRTGRMGELFF - TRBV10-1 few TRBJ2-2
TGTGCCAGCAGCCAAGCAAGCGGAAAAGGTCACTACGAGCAGCACTTC CASSQASGKGHYEQHF - TRBV4-2 once TRBJ2-7
TGTGCCAGCAGCCAAGGGTGGGGAGAGACCCAGTACTTC CASSQGWGETQYF - TRBV7-2 - TRBJ2-5
TGTGCCAGCAGTTTAGCGCGAAAGGGGGCTTTTGGCTACACCTTC CASSLARKGAFGYTF TRBD1 TRBV12-3/TRBV12-4 few TRBJ1-2
TGTGCCAGCAGTCTAGGAGGGATCCCCGGGGAGCTGTTTTTT CASSLGGIPGELFF - TRBV7-9 many TRBJ2-2
TGCAGTGCCTGGGCAGAGGGGGCCGGGGAGCTGTTTTTT CSAWAEGAGELFF - TRBV20-1 - TRBJ2-2
TGCAGCGTTGAATACTGGGGAGCCTACACCTTC CSVEYWGAYTF - TRBV29-1 - TRBJ1-2
TGTGCCAGCAGAACAGGACGAAACAATGAGCAGTTCTTC CASRTGRNNEQFF - TRBV7-2 many TRBJ2-1
TGTGCCAGCAGTCGGTGGGAGCAGGACGAGCAGTACTTC CASSRWEQDEQYF - TRBV12-3/TRBV12-4 few TRBJ2-7
TGTGCCAGCAGTAGGGGACTTAAGACCGGGGAGCTGTTTTTT CASSRGLKTGELFF - TRBV12-3/TRBV12-4 few TRBJ2-2
TGCGCCAGCACCCCCGGGCGAGTATCTGGCTACACCTTC CASTPGRVSGYTF - TRBV5-1 - TRBJ1-2
TGTGCCAGCAGTTTACTCGCGACCTACAATGAGCAGTTCTTC CASSLLATYNEQFF - TRBV28 - TRBJ2-1
TGTGCCAGCAGCTTGTATGGACAGGGGAATTCACCCCTCCACTTT CASSLYGQGNSPLHF TRBD1 TRBV5-6 - TRBJ1-6
TGTGCCAGCAGTTTTTCGGGTTCGGAGACCTACGAGCAGTACTTC CASSFSGSETYEQYF - TRBV28 - TRBJ2-7
TGTGCCAGCAGTTACTCCCTAGCGGCCTCCTACGAGCAGTACTTC CASSYSLAASYEQYF TRBD2 TRBV6-5 - TRBJ2-7
TGCAGCGTTGATCGGGGTCAGGGGGAGACCCAGTACTTC CSVDRGQGETQYF - TRBV29-1 many TRBJ2-5
TGCGCCAGCAGCTTGGGGACAGCAATAGACACTGAAGCTTTCTTT CASSLGTAIDTEAFF - TRBV5-1 few TRBJ1-1
TGCAGTGCTAGAGGAGCGGGAGACGAGACCCAGTACTTC CSARGAGDETQYF TRBD2 TRBV20-1 many TRBJ2-5
TGTGCCAGCAGCTCAGGGGCTTATGAGCAGTTCTTC CASSSGAYEQFF - TRBV9 few TRBJ2-1
TGTGCCAGCAGTTTCACTCGTAATTCACCCCTCCACTTT CASSFTRNSPLHF - TRBV12-3/TRBV12-4 few TRBJ1-6
TGTGCCAGCAGTTTAGGGTCCCCTCCAGATACGCAGTATTTT CASSLGSPPDTQYF - TRBV12-3/TRBV12-4 - TRBJ2-3
TGCGCCAGCGCTCCGGACGGTCAAGGAGGAAACACCATATATTTT CASAPDGQGGNTIYF - TRBV5-1 - TRBJ1-3
TGTGCCAGCAGACCGACAGGGGAGCATTCACCCCTCCACTTT CASRPTGEHSPLHF TRBD1 TRBV7-9 few TRBJ1-6
TGTGCCACCGCCCCTGGATTGAACTACAATGAGCAGTTCTTC CATAPGLNYNEQFF - TRBV21-1 - TRBJ2-1
TGTGCCAGCAGTCAGGAGGGGTTCTCTGGGGCCAACGTCCTGACTTTC CASSQEGFSGANVLTF - TRBV11-2 few TRBJ2-6
TGTGCCAGCAGTACCGGGACAGGGGTACGAGGGAGGGCCGGGGAGCTGTTTTTT CASSTGTGVRGRAGELFF TRBD1 TRBV12-3/TRBV12-4 - TRBJ2-2
TGTGCCAGCAGTACCCGCTTCACCACTGAAGCTTTCTTT CASSTRFTTEAFF - TRBV11-3 few TRBJ1-1
TGTGCCAGCAGCCGCGAAGGGGGATCAAGCACAGATACGCAGTATTTT CASSREGGSSTDTQYF - TRBV7-9 - TRBJ2-3
TGCAGTGCTACGGTAGCACTAGCGGGAGGATACGAGCAGTACTTC CSATVALAGGYEQYF TRBD2 TRBV20-1 few TRBJ2-7
TGCGCCAGCAGCCAAGAAAGTTGGAGCGGGAGCACCGGGGAGCTGTTTTTT CASSQESWSGSTGELFF TRBD2 TRBV4-3 - TRBJ2-2
TGTGCCAGCTCACCACGTCAGGGGGATGAAGCTTTCTTT CASSPRQGDEAFF TRBD1 TRBV18 few TRBJ1-1
TGCAGTGCTAGAGTTGGAGGGGCACTCTCCTACGAGCAGTACTTC CSARVGGALSYEQYF - TRBV20-1 - TRBJ2-7
TGTGCCAGCACTGGGTCCGTACGCAATCAGCCCCAGCATTTT CASTGSVRNQPQHF - TRBV28 many TRBJ1-5
TGCGCCAGCAGACCCTCGGGACTAGCTTTCTACAATGAGCAGTTCTTC CASRPSGLAFYNEQFF TRBD2 TRBV5-1 - TRBJ2-1
TGTGCCAGCAGATCCCTTGCGGGGGGCACAGATACGCAGTATTTT CASRSLAGGTDTQYF TRBD2 TRBV7-2 many TRBJ2-3
TGTGCCAGCAGTGTAACCGGGGCCGGCGAGCAGTACTTC CASSVTGAGEQYF - TRBV25-1 many TRBJ2-7
TGCGCCAGCAGCCTCTCCATAGACAGGGAATCCTACGAGCAGTACTTC CASSLSIDRESYEQYF TRBD1 TRBV5-1 few TRBJ2-7
TGCGCCAGCAGCCAAGGATCCCTGCTAGCGGACGAAAATGAGCAGTTCTTC CASSQGSLLADENEQFF TRBD2 TRBV4-3 - TRBJ2-1
TGCAGTGCTAGAGGAGGCAATCAGCCCCAGCATTTT CSARGGNQPQHF - TRBV20-1 many TRBJ1-5
TGCAGTGCCCCCTGGACTAACTACAATGAGCAGTTCTTC CSAPWTNYNEQFF - TRBV20-1 - TRBJ2-1